This TCR beta chain was documented in a study of T-cell reconstitution after alpha-beta-depleted transplantation in children. CDR3 length: 15 amino acids. With V trimmed by 4 bases and J by 6 bases, 8 bases remained unmatched. Per the germline V gene, CDR1 is MGHDK and CDR2 is SYGVNS. For TCRbeta, the library was prepared with unique molecular identifiers. TCRdb itself ran the PCR reads through MiXCR, one entry per CDR3 protein. The profile covers hundreds of thousands of distinct CDR3 sequences, with approximately 32% appearing a single time and around 2.3% taken by the ten largest. The rearrangement joins TRBV25-1 to TRBJ2-7, with TRBD1 matching over 11 bases. The sample consisted of PBMCs from the stem cell graft donor, taken from the stem cell graft. This clonotype was obtained from a human donor who donated a stem cell graft to a child with aplastic anemia. The CDR3 loop is CASSAPGTGGIEQYF. DNA of the CDR3: TGTGCCAGCAGTGCACCCGGGACAGGGGGAATCGAGCAGTACTTC.